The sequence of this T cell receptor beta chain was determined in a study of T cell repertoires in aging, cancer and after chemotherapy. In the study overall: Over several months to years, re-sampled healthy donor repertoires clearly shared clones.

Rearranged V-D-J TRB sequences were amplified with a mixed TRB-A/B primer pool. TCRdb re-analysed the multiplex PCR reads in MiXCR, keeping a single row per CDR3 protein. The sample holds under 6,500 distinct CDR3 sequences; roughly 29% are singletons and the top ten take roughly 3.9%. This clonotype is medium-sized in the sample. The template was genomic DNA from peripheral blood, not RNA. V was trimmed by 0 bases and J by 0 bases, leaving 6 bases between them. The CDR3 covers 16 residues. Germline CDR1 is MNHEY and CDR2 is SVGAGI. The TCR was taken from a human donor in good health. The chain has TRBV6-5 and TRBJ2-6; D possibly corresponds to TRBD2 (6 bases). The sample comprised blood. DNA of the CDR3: TGTGCCAGCAGTTACTCGGGGGGCTCTGGGGCCAACGTCCTGACTTTC. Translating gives CASSYSGGSGANVLTF.